Below are 26 T cell receptor beta chains sequenced from a single sample in a study of blood T cell repertoires in COVID-19. Clones were sequenced by immunoSEQ multiplex PCR, and TCRdb holds only the in-frame ones, with some missing. The sample lists under 250,000 clones, around 80% occurring once. The sample was peripheral blood. The receptors derive from a human donor in a cohort sampled during active COVID-19.

The chain has TRBV28 and TRBJ2-7, with TRBD2 as a possible D gene (6 bases). The CDR3 spans 14 residues. The V end was cut by 6 bases, the J end by 9 bases, with 21 bases between. The germline CDR1 and CDR2 sequences are MDHEN and SYDVKM. In nucleotides, the CDR3 is TGTGCCAGCAGCTCTTTCGAGGGGAGGAGGGTGCAGTACTTC. It specifies CASSSFEGRRVQYF.

This clone was observed once. This chain connects TRBV7-2 to TRBJ1-5, with 11 bases that match TRBD1. The CDR3 loop spans 18 amino acids. Germline CDR1 reads SGHTA; CDR2 reads FQGNSA. The ends lost 1 base at V and 0 bases at J; junction bases unmatched: 5. The CDR3 spells CASSLEGTGGPSNQPQHF. The CDR3 DNA follows: TGTGCCAGCAGCTTAGAAGGGACAGGGGGGCCTAGCAATCAGCCCCAGCATTTT.

The rearrangement links TRBV13 to TRBJ2-7; D gene ambiguous. V gave up 0 bases and J gave up 0 bases, with 6 bases separating them. CDR1 and CDR2 (germline): PRHDT, FYEKMQ (reference sequence). The CDR3 runs to 14 residues. This chain's CDR3 is CASSLGQLSYEQYF. The CDR3 nucleotides read TGTGCCAGCAGCTTAGGACAGCTCTCCTACGAGCAGTACTTC.

The CDR3 is CASSLIDGREAFF. CDR3 DNA: TGTGCCAGCAGTTTGATTGATGGTAGGGAGGCTTTCTTT. V is TRBV28 and J is TRBJ1-1; no clear D. The CDR3 is 13 residues long. The germline V and J ends were trimmed by 3 bases and 11 bases, with 16 bases remaining between them. Looked up from germline, CDR1 is MDHEN and CDR2 is SYDVKM. Combining the CDR3 with reference TRBV28 and TRBJ1-1 gives the whole variable domain DVKVTQSSRYLVKRTGEKVFLECVQDMDHENMFWYRQDPGLGLRLIYFSYDVKMKEKGDIPEGYSVSREKKERFSLILESASTNQTSMYLCASSLIDGREAFFGQGTRLTVV.

The chain links TRBV11-2 to TRBJ1-2; perhaps TRBD1 as D (5 bases). CDR3 length: 11 residues. V lost 3 bases and J 6 bases, leaving 5 bases between the germline ends. Germline CDR1 reads SGHAT; CDR2 reads FQNNGV. In nucleotides, the CDR3 is TGTGCCAGCAGCTTCAGGGATGGCTACACCTTC. This sequence encodes CASSFRDGYTF.

This clone was seen a few times. The genes are TRBV7-9 and TRBJ2-3; 7 bases line up with TRBD2. The CDR3 runs 12 residues. Germline V CDR1 and CDR2: SEHNR, FQNEAQ (reference sequence). Germline trimming cut 4 bases from V and 7 bases from J; bases unmatched to any gene: 2. The CDR3 here is CASSSGGNTQYF. The CDR3, as DNA: TGTGCCAGCAGCTCCGGGGGGAATACGCAGTATTTT.

The chain employs TRBV15 and TRBJ2-7; 8 bases align to TRBD2. The CDR3 is 14 amino acids. The germline gives CDR1 LNHNV, CDR2 YYDKDF (reference sequence). After removal of 5 bases from V and 3 bases from J, the junction contained 6 bases not matched to a gene. The CDR3 spells CATSREGGLYEQYF. In DNA, the CDR3 is TGTGCCACCAGCCGGGAGGGGGGGCTCTACGAGCAGTACTTC.

This clone came up a few times. J is TRBJ2-2 and V is TRBV5-1; possibly TRBD1 for D (6 bases). In germline, CDR1 is SGHRS, CDR2 YFSETQ. Trimming removed 2 bases at V and 5 bases at J, with 13 bases between. CDR3 length: 15 amino acids. The CDR3 DNA reads as TGCGCCAGCAGCTTTAGGACAGACGATACCGGGGAGCTGTTTTTT. Translation: CASSFRTDDTGELFF.

This clone was seen just once. The V call is TRBV12-3 or TRBV12-4, the J call TRBJ1-1; D uncertain. V lost 4 bases to trimming and J lost 11 bases, with 11 bases between them. The CDR3 length is 11 residues. CDR3 DNA sequence: TGTGCCAGCAGTTATAGACGACACGCTTTCTTT. It is translated as CASSYRRHAFF.

The chain joins TRBV9 to TRBJ2-5; 8 bases are a match to TRBD1. The CDR3 extends over 13 amino acids. V shed 4 bases, J shed 5 bases, and the junction held 4 bases outside the gene matches. Per germline, CDR1 SGDLS and CDR2 YYNGEE. CDR3 coding DNA: TGTGCCAGCAGCCGACAGGGGAGGGAGACCCAGTACTTC. Translated: CASSRQGRETQYF.

This chain uses TRBV25-1 with TRBJ2-7; the D gene is possibly TRBD2 (6 bases). Germline loops: CDR1 MGHDK, CDR2 SYGVNS. V gave up 4 bases and J gave up 4 bases, with 11 bases separating them. This CDR3 comprises 13 residues. The CDR3 sequence: CASSAFGTYEQYF. The CDR3, as DNA: TGTGCCAGCAGTGCCTTTGGGACTTACGAGCAGTACTTC.

V gene TRBV2 combines with J gene TRBJ1-3; maybe TRBD1 (5 bases). Germline CDR1 and CDR2: SNHLY and FYNNEI. Trimming took 6 bases from V and 1 from J, leaving 28 bases between them. The CDR3 extends over 20 amino acids. The CDR3 loop reads CASSATTGHPMGLSGNTIYF. For the CDR3, the DNA is TGTGCCAGCAGCGCTACTACTGGACACCCAATGGGTTTATCTGGAAACACCATATATTTT.

Worth noting for this clone: Sequence at one end of the junction differs from germline and may be a read error. The chain recombines TRBV15 with TRBJ2-1, with D possibly TRBD1 on 5 matching bases. This CDR3 contains 15 residues. Germline V gene lookup returns CDR1 LNHNV and CDR2 YYDKDF (reference sequence). CDR3 residues: CATSRERGWYNEQFF. The CDR3 DNA reads as TGTGCCACCAGCCGAGAAAGGGGCTGGTACAATGAGCAGTTCTTC.

V and J are TRBV6-5 and TRBJ1-1; D not certain. This CDR3 has 12 residues. Between the trimmed V and J ends, which lost 7 bases and 4 bases, there was a span of 10 bases. From germline, CDR1 is MNHEY and CDR2 SVGAGI. CDR3 coding DNA: TGTGCCAGCACGAGGGTAACCACTGAAGCTTTCTTT. Amino acids: CASTRVTTEAFF.

This clone appeared a single time. The chain uses TRBV11-3 and TRBJ2-1; D is ambiguous. V was pared by 1 base and J by 10 bases, with 8 bases between. CDR3 length: 12 residues. Germline V gene sequence: CDR1 SGHNT, CDR2 YENEEA. In DNA form, the CDR3 reads TGTGCCAGCAGCTTAGGTTTCAGGGAGCAGTTCTTC. Protein product: CASSLGFREQFF.

The sample holds one count of this clone. The chain is built from TRBV7-6 and TRBJ2-3; 10 bases line up with TRBD2. Trimming cost V 4 bases and J 4 bases; bases outside gene matches: 5. CDR1 and CDR2 from the germline V gene are SGHVS and FNYEAQ. The length of the CDR3 is 15 residues. CDR3 nucleotide sequence: TGTGCCAGCAGCTCCTTCCTAGCGGGAGCAGATACGCAGTATTTT. It codes for CASSSFLAGADTQYF.

J is TRBJ1-1 and V is TRBV9, with D perhaps matching TRBD1 (5 bases). Per germline, CDR1 SGDLS and CDR2 YYNGEE. V was clipped by 1 base and J by 3 bases, with 13 bases between them. This CDR3 spans 15 amino acids. The CDR3 is CASSVWKEGDTEAFF. The CDR3 nucleotides are TGTGCCAGCAGCGTATGGAAGGAAGGGGACACTGAAGCTTTCTTT.

V and J are TRBV11-1 and TRBJ1-6, with a weak D call TRBD1 (6 bases). The CDR3 extends over 16 amino acids. Germline V CDR1 and CDR2: SGHAT, FQDESV (reference sequence). Trimming removed 4 bases from V and 6 bases from J, with 16 bases in between. The CDR3 coding sequence is TGTGCCAGCAGCTCCCAAAACGGACAGTTTAATTCACCCCTCCACTTT. Its translation: CASSSQNGQFNSPLHF. Based on the CDR3 plus reference TRBV11-1 and TRBJ1-6, the full variable domain is EAEVAQSPRYKITEKSQAVAFWCDPISGHATLYWYRQILGQGPELLVQFQDESVVDDSQLPKDRFSAERLKGVDSTLKIQPAELGDSAMYLCASSSQNGQFNSPLHFGNGTRLTVT.

The chain employs TRBV4-2 and TRBJ2-1; TRBD2 is a possible D gene (6 bases). Germline-derived CDR1 and CDR2 are LGHNA and YNFKEQ. Between the trimmed V and J ends, which lost 4 bases and 7 bases, there was a span of 17 bases. The CDR3 contains 15 residues. As DNA, the CDR3 is TGTGCCAGCAGCCTCGGCGGCGGGATCGGTAATGAGCAGTTCTTC. It translates to CASSLGGGIGNEQFF.

This clone was observed a few times. The J gene is TRBJ1-1, the V gene TRBV24-1, with D hard to call. CDR3 length: 12 residues. V gave up 2 bases and J gave up 7 bases, with 7 bases separating them. From germline, CDR1 is KGHDR and CDR2 SFDVKD. The CDR3, as DNA: TGTGCCACCAGTGATTCTCAGAATGAAGCTTTCTTT. Its translation: CATSDSQNEAFF.

The chain is built from TRBV5-6 and TRBJ2-1, with D possibly being TRBD2 (6 bases). Trimming pared 1 base from V and 8 bases from J, leaving 13 bases between. In germline, CDR1 is SGHDT, CDR2 YYEEEE. The CDR3 has 14 residues. This CDR3 reads CASSLTGGTDEQFF. The CDR3 DNA is TGTGCCAGCAGCTTGACGGGTGGGACTGATGAGCAGTTCTTC. The full variable domain, its missing parts supplied by reference TRBV5-6 and TRBJ2-1, is DAGVTQSPTHLIKTRGQQVTLRCSPKSGHDTVSWYQQALGQGPQFIFQYYEEEERQRGNFPDRFSGHQFPNYSSELNVNALLLGDSALYLCASSLTGGTDEQFFGPGTRLTVL.

This chain links TRBV7-9 with TRBJ1-1; D might be TRBD1 (5 bases). CDR1 and CDR2 from the germline V gene are SEHNR and FQNEAQ (reference sequence). V shed 5 bases and J shed 0 bases, with 7 bases lying between them. The CDR3 loop spans 13 amino acids. The CDR3 loop reads CASSAGLNTEAFF. The CDR3 DNA sequence: TGTGCCAGCAGCGCAGGGTTGAACACTGAAGCTTTCTTT.

The chain recombines TRBV14 with TRBJ2-5; D gene unclear. The germline CDR1 and CDR2 sequences are SGHDN and FVKESK. There are 13 residues in the CDR3. Trimming stripped 3 bases from V and 2 bases from J, with 7 bases between. CDR3 sequence (DNA): TGTGCCAGCAGCCAGGTAGTGCAAGAGACCCAGTACTTC. Its translation: CASSQVVQETQYF.

V gene TRBV6-1 combines with J gene TRBJ1-6, with no clear D. Germline V lookup: CDR1 MNHNS, CDR2 SASEGT. Trimming removed 1 base from V and 7 bases from J, with 5 bases in between. CDR3 size: 13 residues. This CDR3 is CASSEVRNSPLHF. CDR3 in DNA: TGTGCCAGCAGTGAAGTGCGGAATTCACCCCTCCACTTT.

CDR3 DNA sequence: TGTGCCAGCAGTATCCAGGGCTTCAAGGGGAATGAGCAGTTCTTC. Amino acid sequence: CASSIQGFKGNEQFF. V usage is TRBV7-6 and J usage is TRBJ2-1, with D perhaps matching TRBD1 (5 bases). Germline V gene sequence: CDR1 SGHVS, CDR2 FNYEAQ. The CDR3 consists of 15 residues. V lost 6 bases and J 7 bases, leaving 19 bases between the germline ends.

The chain carries TRBV9 and TRBJ2-3; no reliable D call. The V end was cut by 7 bases, the J end by 6 bases, with 6 bases between. The germline CDR1 and CDR2 sequences are SGDLS and YYNGEE. The CDR3 sequence is 10 residues long. CDR3 sequence (DNA): TGTGCCAGCCAGAGGGATACGCAGTATTTT. Protein sequence: CASQRDTQYF.